Presented here are 13 T cell receptor beta chains from one specimen sequenced in a study of blood T cell repertoires in COVID-19. The method was immunoSEQ multiplex PCR; TCRdb's version includes in-frame clones alone and lacks a portion of them. The sample has 200,000 to 250,000 clones; around 84% are singletons. Material: peripheral blood. The receptors shown here come from a man between 25 and 39 years old with active or convalescent COVID-19.

The rearrangement joins TRBV18 to TRBJ2-2; no clear D. This CDR3 has 16 amino acids. The V end lost 3 bases, the J end lost 4 bases, and 15 bases lay between the germline ends. From germline, CDR1 is KGHSH and CDR2 LQKENI. In DNA, the CDR3 is TGTGCCAGCTCACCTGTCGTTATCCTGAGCACCGGGGAGCTGTTTTTT. Translating gives CASSPVVILSTGELFF.

The rearrangement uses TRBV9 and TRBJ1-5; D is perhaps TRBD1 (6 bases). V shed 3 bases and J shed 1 base, with 11 bases lying between them. Germline V gives CDR1 SGDLS, CDR2 YYNGEE. The CDR3 has 15 residues. The CDR3 reads CASSGPGVSNQPQHF. The DNA of the CDR3 is TGTGCCAGCAGCGGCCCAGGGGTAAGCAATCAGCCCCAGCATTTT.

The chain couples TRBV11-2 to TRBJ1-5; D not resolved. The CDR3 covers 13 residues. The ends were cut back, 2 bases at V and 5 bases at J, with 7 bases in the middle. Germline CDR1 and CDR2: SGHAT and FQNNGV. CDR3 sequence (DNA): TGTGCCAGCAGCTTACAGGTGCATCAGCCCCAGCATTTT. It specifies CASSLQVHQPQHF.

This clone was detected only a few times. The rearrangement links TRBV28 to TRBJ2-5; TRBD2 is a possible D gene (5 bases). The CDR3 length is 14 residues. Germline V gives CDR1 MDHEN, CDR2 SYDVKM. V dropped 5 bases and J dropped 5 bases, with 15 bases sitting between them. The CDR3 DNA reads TGTGCCAGCAGTCCCGGCCCGAGGGTGGAGACCCAGTACTTC. Translation gives CASSPGPRVETQYF.

The rearrangement uses TRBV5-1 and TRBJ1-5; possibly TRBD1 for D (5 bases). Deletions cut 1 base from V and 9 bases from J, with 8 bases between. This CDR3 is 12 amino acids long. Germline V gene lookup returns CDR1 SGHRS and CDR2 YFSETQ. The CDR3 region has the DNA TGCGCCAGCAGCTTGAATAGGGGGCCCCAGCATTTT. This translates into CASSLNRGPQHF. Full variable domain (rest looked up from reference TRBV5-1 and TRBJ1-5): KAGVTQTPRYLIKTRGQQVTLSCSPISGHRSVSWYQQTPGQGLQFLFEYFSETQRNKGNFPGRFSGRQFSNSRSEMNVSTLELGDSALYLCASSLNRGPQHFGDGTRLSIL.

The rearrangement links TRBV15 to TRBJ1-5; tentative D call: TRBD1 (6 bases). The CDR3 is made up of 14 amino acids. Germline assignment: CDR1 LNHNV and CDR2 YYDKDF (reference sequence). With 1 base removed from V and 6 bases from J, the gap between germline ends came to 10 bases. For the CDR3, the DNA is TGTGCCACCAGCAGAGGAGGGGGTGTTCAGCCCCAGCATTTT. Protein: CATSRGGGVQPQHF.

The rearrangement uses TRBV5-1 and TRBJ2-3, with 8 bases that match TRBD2. Trimming at V came to 4 bases and at J to 0 bases, leaving 7 bases not matched to a gene. The CDR3 has 16 amino acids. CDR1 is SGHRS and CDR2 is YFSETQ in the germline V gene. In nucleotides, the CDR3 is TGCGCCAGCAGCCCGGGACTAGTTGTAAGCACAGATACGCAGTATTTT. This gives the protein CASSPGLVVSTDTQYF.

The rearrangement links TRBV4-3 to TRBJ1-5; D unresolved. V lost 0 bases and J lost 3, with 9 bases in between. The V gene's germline CDR1 is LGHNA and CDR2 YSLEER. This CDR3 has 15 amino acids. The CDR3 is CASSQDRRNNQPQHF. In DNA form, the CDR3 reads TGCGCCAGCAGCCAAGATAGGCGGAACAATCAGCCCCAGCATTTT.

In its sample, this clone was seen once. The rearrangement links TRBV25-1 to TRBJ2-7, with 7 bases fitting TRBD2. V shed 4 bases and J 1 base; nucleotides not matched to a gene: 7. CDR1 and CDR2 (germline): MGHDK, SYGVNS. The CDR3 loop spans 15 amino acids. The CDR3 reads CASSASGKESYEQYF. CDR3 nucleotides: TGTGCCAGCAGTGCTAGCGGTAAAGAGTCCTACGAGCAGTACTTC.

V is TRBV7-2 and J is TRBJ1-6, with D maybe TRBD1 (6 bases). Trimming removed 6 bases at V and 8 bases at J, with 17 bases between. This CDR3 has 15 residues. Germline V gene data show CDR1 as SGHTA and CDR2 as FQGNSA. In DNA form, the CDR3 reads TGTGCCAGCAGTCCCGGGGGGGGCCGAGATTCACCCCTCCACTTT. Protein product: CASSPGGGRDSPLHF.

The rearrangement uses TRBV29-1 and TRBJ1-1; D gene uncertain. This CDR3 spans 11 amino acids. The V and J ends lost 7 bases and 2 bases respectively, with 8 bases between them. Germline loops: CDR1 SQVTM, CDR2 ANQGSEA. The chain's CDR3 is CSANSNTEAFF. The CDR3 coding sequence is TGCAGCGCAAACAGTAACACTGAAGCTTTCTTT. The full variable domain, completed using reference TRBV29-1 and TRBJ1-1, is SAVISQKPSRDICQRGTSLTIQCQVDSQVTMMFWYRQQPGQSLTLIATANQGSEATYESGFVIDKFPISRPNLTFSTLTVSNMSPEDSSIYLCSANSNTEAFFGQGTRLTVV.

The chain has TRBV28 and TRBJ1-5; D is unresolved. This CDR3 has 15 residues. Germline assignment: CDR1 MDHEN and CDR2 SYDVKM. V lost 3 bases and J lost 6, with 15 bases in between. This CDR3 is CASSLAGSRSQPQHF. CDR3 coding DNA: TGTGCCAGCAGTTTGGCCGGGTCCAGATCTCAGCCCCAGCATTTT.

This clone was observed a handful of times. J is TRBJ2-1 and V is TRBV30; 8 nucleotides align to TRBD1. V was clipped by 7 bases and J by 3 bases; unmatched bases: 8. Germline CDR1 reads GTSNPN; CDR2 reads SVGIG (reference sequence). This CDR3 region has 14 residues. The DNA for the CDR3 is TGTGCCTCACGGGACAGGCGAATCTACAATGAGCAGTTCTTC. It is translated as CASRDRRIYNEQFF.